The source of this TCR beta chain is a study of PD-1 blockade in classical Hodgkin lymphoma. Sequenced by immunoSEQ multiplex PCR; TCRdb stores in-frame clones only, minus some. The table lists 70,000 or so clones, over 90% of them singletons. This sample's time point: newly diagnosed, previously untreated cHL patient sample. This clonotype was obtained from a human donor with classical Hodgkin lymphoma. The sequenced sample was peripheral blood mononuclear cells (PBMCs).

CDR3 in DNA: TGTGCCACCCCAGGGACGGCGGGCGAGCAGTACTTC. Its translation is CATPGTAGEQYF. This chain links TRBV6-5 with TRBJ2-7; D tentatively fits TRBD1 or TRBD2 (5 bases each). The CDR3 loop spans 12 amino acids. The V end was cut by 10 bases, the J end by 6 bases, with 16 bases between. Germline V gene lookup returns CDR1 MNHEY and CDR2 SVGAGI.